This T cell receptor beta chain was captured by sequencing in a study of blood T cells in healthy people across ages. The germline gives CDR1 DFQATT, CDR2 SNEGSKA (reference sequence). The CDR3 has 13 residues. Trimming removed 5 bases from V and 4 bases from J; junction bases left unmatched: 7. A second PCR, run for roughly 7 to 11 cycles, used a sample-barcoded 5' primer plus a J-beta primer mix. Every molecule of cDNA carried a tag from a template-switch adaptor with 12 random nucleotides. All samples yielded 2.5 million or more CDR3-containing paired-end reads. TCRdb re-analysed the 5' RACE reads in MiXCR, keeping a single row per CDR3 protein. The profile shows about 670,000 distinct CDR3 sequences, around 41% of them singletons. Total RNA was extracted at no less than 5 micrograms per sample.

The TCR originated in an elderly man in good health. The V and J genes are TRBV20-1 and TRBJ2-5, with TRBD1 identical over 7 bases. Sequenced sample: blood. CDR3 residues: CSADVQGRETQYF. CDR3 in DNA: TGCAGTGCTGACGTACAGGGGCGAGAGACCCAGTACTTC.